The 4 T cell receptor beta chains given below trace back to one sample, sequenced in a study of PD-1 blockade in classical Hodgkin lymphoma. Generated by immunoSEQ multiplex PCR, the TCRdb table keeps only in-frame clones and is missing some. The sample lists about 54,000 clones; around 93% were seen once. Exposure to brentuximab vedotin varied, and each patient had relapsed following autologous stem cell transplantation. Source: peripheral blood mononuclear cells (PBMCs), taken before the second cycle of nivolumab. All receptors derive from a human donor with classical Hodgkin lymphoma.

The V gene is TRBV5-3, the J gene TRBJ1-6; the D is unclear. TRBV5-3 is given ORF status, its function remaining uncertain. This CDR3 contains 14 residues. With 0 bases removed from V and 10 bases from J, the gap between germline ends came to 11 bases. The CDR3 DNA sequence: TGTGCCAGAAGCTTGGCCCATGGGAGGTCACCCCTCCACTTT. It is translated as CARSLAHGRSPLHF.

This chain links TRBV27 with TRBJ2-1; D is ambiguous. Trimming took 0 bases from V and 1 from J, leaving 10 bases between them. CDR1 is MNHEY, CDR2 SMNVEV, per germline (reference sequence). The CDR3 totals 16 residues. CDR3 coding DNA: TGTGCCAGCAGTTTATCTCCCTCCGTTTCCTACAATGAGCAGTTCTTC. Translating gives CASSLSPSVSYNEQFF.

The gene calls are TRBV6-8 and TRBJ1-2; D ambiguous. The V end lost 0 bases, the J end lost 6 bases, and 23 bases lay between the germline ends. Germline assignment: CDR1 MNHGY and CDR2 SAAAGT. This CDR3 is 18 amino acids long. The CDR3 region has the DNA TGTGCCAGCAGTTACTCCCTTAGGAGGAAGGGTGGTGTGGATGGCTACACCTTC. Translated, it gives CASSYSLRRKGGVDGYTF.

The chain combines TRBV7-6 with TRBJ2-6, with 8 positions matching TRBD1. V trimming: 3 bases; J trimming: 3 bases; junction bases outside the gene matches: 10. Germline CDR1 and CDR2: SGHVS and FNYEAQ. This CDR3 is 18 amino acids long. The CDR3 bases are TGTGCCAGCAGCTTTCTCAGGACAGGGTTAATTGGGGCCAACGTCCTGACTTTC. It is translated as CASSFLRTGLIGANVLTF.